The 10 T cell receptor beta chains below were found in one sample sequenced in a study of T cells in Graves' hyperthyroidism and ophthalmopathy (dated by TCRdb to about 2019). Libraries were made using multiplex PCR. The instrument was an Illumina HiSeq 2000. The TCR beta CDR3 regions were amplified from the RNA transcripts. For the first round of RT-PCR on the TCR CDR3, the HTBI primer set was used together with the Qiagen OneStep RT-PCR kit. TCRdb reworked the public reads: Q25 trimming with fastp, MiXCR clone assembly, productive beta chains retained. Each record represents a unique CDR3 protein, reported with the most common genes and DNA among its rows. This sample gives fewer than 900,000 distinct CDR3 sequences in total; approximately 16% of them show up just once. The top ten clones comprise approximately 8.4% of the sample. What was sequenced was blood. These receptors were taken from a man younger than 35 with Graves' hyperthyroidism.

CDR3 loop: CASSLPTTNEAFF. CDR3 sequence (DNA): TGTGCCAGCAGCTTGCCGACCACTAATGAAGCTTTCTTT. This chain uses TRBV5-6 with TRBJ1-1, with no clear D. Trimming left V 1 base short and J 7 bases short, with 11 bases between. Germline V gives CDR1 SGHDT, CDR2 YYEEEE. The CDR3 is made up of 13 amino acids.

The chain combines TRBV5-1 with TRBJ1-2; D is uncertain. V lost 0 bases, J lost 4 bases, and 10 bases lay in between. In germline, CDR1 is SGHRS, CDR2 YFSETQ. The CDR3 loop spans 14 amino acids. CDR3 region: CASSLVVAGYGYTF. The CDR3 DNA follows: TGCGCCAGCAGCTTGGTGGTAGCAGGCTATGGCTACACCTTC.

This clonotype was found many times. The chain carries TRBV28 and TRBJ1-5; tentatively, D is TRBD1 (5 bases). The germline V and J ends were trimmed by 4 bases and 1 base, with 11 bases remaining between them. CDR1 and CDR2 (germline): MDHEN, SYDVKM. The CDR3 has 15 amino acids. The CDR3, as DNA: TGTGCCAGCAGTTGGGGGTCAGGCAGCAATCAGCCCCAGCATTTT. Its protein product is CASSWGSGSNQPQHF.

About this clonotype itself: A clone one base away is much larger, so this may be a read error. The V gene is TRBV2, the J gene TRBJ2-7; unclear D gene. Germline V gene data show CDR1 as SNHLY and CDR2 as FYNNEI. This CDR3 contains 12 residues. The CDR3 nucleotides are TGTGCCAGCAGTAGACACTCCTACGAGCGGTACTTC. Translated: CASSRHSYERYF.

The CDR3 loop reads CSARFPTGRYEQYF. As DNA, the CDR3 is TGCAGTGCTAGGTTTCCAACAGGACGCTACGAGCAGTACTTC. The chain has TRBV20-1 and TRBJ2-7, with a possible D match to TRBD1 (5 bases). CDR1 and CDR2 from the germline V gene are DFQATT and SNEGSKA (reference sequence). There are 14 residues in the CDR3. The germline V and J ends were trimmed by 3 bases and 3 bases, with 15 bases remaining between them.

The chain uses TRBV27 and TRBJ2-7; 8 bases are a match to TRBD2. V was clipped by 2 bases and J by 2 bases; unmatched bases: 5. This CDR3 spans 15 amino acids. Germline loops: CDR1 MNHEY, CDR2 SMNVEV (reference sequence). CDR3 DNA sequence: TGTGCCAGCAGTTTAAGACTAGCGCCAGCCTACGAGCAGTACTTC. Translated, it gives CASSLRLAPAYEQYF.

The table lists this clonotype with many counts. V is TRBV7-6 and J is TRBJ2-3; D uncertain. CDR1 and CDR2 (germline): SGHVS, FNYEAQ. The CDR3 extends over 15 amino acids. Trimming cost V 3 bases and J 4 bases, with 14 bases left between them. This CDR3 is CASSFRPLGADTQYF. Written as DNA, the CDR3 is TGTGCCAGCAGCTTTAGACCGCTTGGTGCAGATACGCAGTATTTT.

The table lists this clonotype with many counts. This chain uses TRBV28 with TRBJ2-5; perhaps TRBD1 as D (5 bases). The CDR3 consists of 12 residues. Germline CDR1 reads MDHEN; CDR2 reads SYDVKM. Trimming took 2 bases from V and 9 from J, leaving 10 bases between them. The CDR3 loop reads CASSLTSRAQYF. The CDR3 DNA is TGTGCCAGCAGTTTAACCAGCAGGGCCCAGTACTTC. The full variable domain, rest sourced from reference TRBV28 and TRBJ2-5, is DVKVTQSSRYLVKRTGEKVFLECVQDMDHENMFWYRQDPGLGLRLIYFSYDVKMKEKGDIPEGYSVSREKKERFSLILESASTNQTSMYLCASSLTSRAQYFGPGTRLLVL.

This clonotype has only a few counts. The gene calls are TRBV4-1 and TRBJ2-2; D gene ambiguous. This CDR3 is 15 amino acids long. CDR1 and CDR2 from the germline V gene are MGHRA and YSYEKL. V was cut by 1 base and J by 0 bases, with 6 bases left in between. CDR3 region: CASSQGHSNTGELFF. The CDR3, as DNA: TGCGCCAGCAGCCAAGGCCACTCGAACACCGGGGAGCTGTTTTTT.

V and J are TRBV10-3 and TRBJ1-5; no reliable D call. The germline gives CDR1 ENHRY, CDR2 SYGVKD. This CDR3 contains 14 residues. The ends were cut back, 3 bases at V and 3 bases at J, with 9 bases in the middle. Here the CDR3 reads CAISDPGNNQPQHF. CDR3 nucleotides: TGTGCCATCAGTGACCCGGGCAACAATCAGCCCCAGCATTTT.